The TCR beta chain described here comes from a study of blood T cell repertoires in COVID-19. As handled by the study authors: Amplification of reference gene primers was used by the study to estimate nucleated cell counts. Only in-frame clones appear in the TCRdb table, and some are missing; sequencing was by immunoSEQ multiplex PCR. D and trimming were read from the DNA, whereas the V and J calls and clone size are those reported in that table. The table lists fewer than 700,000 clones, roughly 89% of them singletons. From germline, CDR1 is MDHEN and CDR2 SYDVKM. CDR3 size: 15 residues. V was pared by 3 bases and J by 1 base, with 3 bases of the junction left unmatched. Seattle patients were enrolled during active infection and followed longitudinally.

The chain couples TRBV28 to TRBJ2-3, with 8 bases matching TRBD2. This receptor was taken from a woman in her forties or fifties with COVID-19, enrolled during active disease. The sequencing input was peripheral blood. In DNA form, the CDR3 reads TGTGCCAGCAGTTTTCCAGCGGGGGGCACAGATACGCAGTATTTT. As protein: CASSFPAGGTDTQYF.